The 24 T cell receptor beta chains in this list originate from one sample, sequenced in a study of cytomegalovirus exposure and HLA in healthy donors. Sequencing was performed with immunoSEQ multiplex PCR; in TCRdb, only in-frame clones are kept and a portion is missing. The table lists roughly 250,000 clones, about 87% of them singletons. The source material was PBMCs. The receptors originated from a young man in good health and CMV-seronegative.

This chain links TRBV18 with TRBJ2-1; D call uncertain. Germline V gene data show CDR1 as KGHSH and CDR2 as LQKENI. This CDR3 is built from 13 residues. Trimming shortened V by 2 bases and J by 5 bases, and 7 bases separated the two germline ends. The CDR3 loop reads CASSPGPNNEQFF. The CDR3 nucleotides read TGTGCCAGCTCACCAGGGCCGAACAATGAGCAGTTCTTC. Based on the CDR3 plus reference TRBV18 and TRBJ2-1, the full variable domain is NAGVMQNPRHLVRRRGQEARLRCSPMKGHSHVYWYRQLPEEGLKFMVYLQKENIIDESGMPKERFSAEFPKEGPSILRIQQVVRGDSAAYFCASSPGPNNEQFFGPGTRLTVL.

V gene TRBV5-4 combines with J gene TRBJ1-3, with D maybe TRBD1 (6 bases). CDR1 is SGHNT, CDR2 YYREEE, per germline (reference sequence). Trimming shortened V by 0 bases and J by 4 bases, and 8 bases separated the two germline ends. The CDR3 covers 14 residues. CDR3 bases: TGTGCCAGCAGCTTGGACAGGGCCGGAAACACCATATATTTT. This sequence encodes CASSLDRAGNTIYF.

This clone was detected a few times. The chain recombines TRBV11-2 with TRBJ1-6, with D possibly being TRBD1 (6 bases). From germline, CDR1 is SGHAT and CDR2 FQNNGV. Deletions cut 6 bases from V and 10 bases from J, with 19 bases between. There are 15 residues in the CDR3. CDR3 nucleotide sequence: TGTGCCAGCAGTCTTATCGGGCAGGGGAGCTCACCCCTCCACTTT. Its translation: CASSLIGQGSSPLHF.

The chain is built from TRBV2 and TRBJ1-5; weak D call: TRBD1 (6 bases). Trimming removed 8 bases from V and 9 bases from J, with 17 bases in between. The length of the CDR3 is 13 residues. The germline gives CDR1 SNHLY, CDR2 FYNNEI. The DNA for the CDR3 is TGTGCCAGCGGCGGGACATGGGGGGGGCCCCAGCATTTT. Translation gives CASGGTWGGPQHF.

The chain carries TRBV4-1 and TRBJ1-3, with D unresolved. Trimming shortened V by 1 base and J by 0 bases, and 7 bases separated the two germline ends. Germline CDR1 MGHRA, CDR2 YSYEKL. The CDR3 contains 15 residues. The CDR3 region has the DNA TGCGCCAGCAGCCAAGTAGGGAGCTCTGGAAACACCATATATTTT. Protein product: CASSQVGSSGNTIYF.

V usage is TRBV7-8 and J usage is TRBJ2-1; 10 nucleotides agree with TRBD2. With 4 bases clipped from V and 3 bases from J, the junction kept 3 bases outside the gene matches. The germline V gene encodes CDR1 SGHVS and CDR2 FQNEAQ. The CDR3 contains 15 residues. The DNA of the CDR3 is TGTGCCAGCAGCTCGATAGCGGGGGGCTACAATGAGCAGTTCTTC. Translated, it gives CASSSIAGGYNEQFF.

The sample holds one count of this clone. The rearrangement uses TRBV7-8 and TRBJ2-7, with 9 bases lining up with TRBD1. Germline CDR1 reads SGHVS; CDR2 reads FQNEAQ. Trimming took 3 bases from V and 3 from J; bases not matched to a gene: 3. The CDR3 sequence is 14 residues long. CDR3 amino acids: CASSLLGQGYEQYF. The CDR3 DNA reads TGTGCCAGCAGCTTGCTGGGACAGGGCTACGAGCAGTACTTC.

CDR3 loop: CASSLGTSGNEQFF. The CDR3 DNA follows: TGTGCCAGCAGCTTAGGGACTAGCGGGAATGAGCAGTTCTTC. V usage is TRBV7-9 and J usage is TRBJ2-1; TRBD2 matches at 11 bases. J gave up 7 bases and V 1 base, and 0 bases lay outside the gene matches. This CDR3 has 14 residues. Germline V gene sequence: CDR1 SEHNR, CDR2 FQNEAQ (reference sequence).

The J gene is TRBJ1-5, the V gene TRBV15; D remains unclear. CDR3 length: 15 residues. Trimming cost V 0 bases and J 7 bases, with 13 bases left between them. Per germline, CDR1 LNHNV and CDR2 YYDKDF (reference sequence). Here the CDR3 DNA reads TGTGCCACCAGCAGAGACCCGGGGAACGGGCAGCCCCAGCATTTT. Its translation is CATSRDPGNGQPQHF.

The chain uses TRBV18 and TRBJ2-3; 9 bases line up with TRBD2. CDR3 size: 16 residues. V gave up 6 bases and J gave up 3 bases; unmatched junction bases: 10. Germline assignment: CDR1 KGHSH and CDR2 LQKENI. CDR3 sequence (DNA): TGTGCCAGCTCCTCCCTAGCGGGGCCTAGGACAGATACGCAGTATTTT. This translates into CASSSLAGPRTDTQYF. Based on the CDR3 plus reference TRBV18 and TRBJ2-3, the full variable domain is NAGVMQNPRHLVRRRGQEARLRCSPMKGHSHVYWYRQLPEEGLKFMVYLQKENIIDESGMPKERFSAEFPKEGPSILRIQQVVRGDSAAYFCASSSLAGPRTDTQYFGPGTRLTVL.

This clone has more than one count but fewer than ten. V gene TRBV2 combines with J gene TRBJ2-5; TRBD1 aligns across 8 bases. The CDR3 runs to 12 residues. Germline CDR1 and CDR2: SNHLY and FYNNEI. Trimming at V came to 7 bases and at J to 4 bases, leaving 2 bases not matched to a gene. CDR3 sequence: CASKQGVETQYF. The DNA of the CDR3 is TGTGCCAGCAAACAGGGGGTAGAGACCCAGTACTTC.

V and J are TRBV28 and TRBJ2-3; D is ambiguous. Trimming left V 4 bases short and J 0 bases short, with 5 bases between. The CDR3 extends over 13 amino acids. In germline, CDR1 is MDHEN, CDR2 SYDVKM. The CDR3 loop is CASSSSSTDTQYF. CDR3 nucleotide sequence: TGTGCCAGCAGTTCCTCTAGCACAGATACGCAGTATTTT.

The V and J genes are TRBV7-2 and TRBJ2-3; 8 bases are a match to TRBD2. J lost 4 bases, V lost 5 bases, and 5 bases had no gene match. Germline V lookup: CDR1 SGHTA, CDR2 FQGNSA. The length of the CDR3 is 14 residues. CDR3 DNA: TGTGCCAGCAGCCCCCGGACTAGCTCAGATACGCAGTATTTT. This sequence encodes CASSPRTSSDTQYF.

V is TRBV6-4 and J is TRBJ1-1; TRBD1 matches 8 bases. Germline CDR1 is MRHNA and CDR2 is SNTAGT. This CDR3 contains 14 residues. V trimming: 6 bases; J trimming: 2 bases; junction bases outside the gene matches: 5. CDR3 loop: CASSPTGDNTEAFF. In DNA, the CDR3 is TGTGCCAGCAGCCCGACAGGGGACAACACTGAAGCTTTCTTT.

This clone was observed once. This chain uses TRBV6-1 with TRBJ1-5; no reliable D call. V lost 4 bases and J lost 0, with 7 bases in between. This CDR3 comprises 14 residues. Germline loops: CDR1 MNHNS, CDR2 SASEGT. CDR3 bases: TGTGCCAGCAGTGCGGGTCATAGCAATCAGCCCCAGCATTTT. Protein sequence: CASSAGHSNQPQHF.

V usage is TRBV19 and J usage is TRBJ2-2; 8 positions agree with TRBD1. Trimming cost V 3 bases and J 4 bases; bases outside gene matches: 4. This CDR3 region has 15 residues. CDR1 LNHDA and CDR2 SQIVND come from the germline V gene (reference sequence). CDR3 in DNA: TGTGCCAGTAGTATCGGACAGGGTACCACCGGGGAGCTGTTTTTT. Amino acid sequence: CASSIGQGTTGELFF.

The V gene is TRBV5-6, the J gene TRBJ2-7; TRBD2 might be the D (5 bases). The CDR3 totals 15 residues. With 0 bases removed from V and 5 bases from J, the gap between germline ends came to 15 bases. Germline CDR1 reads SGHDT; CDR2 reads YYEEEE. CDR3 loop: CASSLGLREGNEQYF. The CDR3, as DNA: TGTGCCAGCAGCTTGGGGTTGAGGGAAGGCAACGAGCAGTACTTC.

The chain carries TRBV6-5 and TRBJ1-2, with TRBD1 matching 8 bases. Germline CDR1 is MNHEY and CDR2 is SVGAGI. The junction had 14 bases not matched to a gene; V was cut back by 7 bases and J by 7 bases. The CDR3 loop spans 15 amino acids. The CDR3 region has the DNA TGTGCCAGCACCAAGCAGGGGCAGGGGGCCAGTGGCTACACCTTC. Protein product: CASTKQGQGASGYTF.

V usage is TRBV10-1 and J usage is TRBJ2-3; 10 positions agree with TRBD2. Germline CDR1 is WNHNN and CDR2 is SYGVQD (reference sequence). The CDR3 is 16 residues long. Losses at the gene ends were 4 bases for V and 6 bases for J; bases not matched to a gene: 10. The CDR3 is CASSGWSGRAGDTQYF. The CDR3 DNA reads TGCGCCAGCAGTGGATGGAGCGGGAGGGCGGGGGATACGCAGTATTTT.

This clone was seen once. The chain combines TRBV5-6 with TRBJ1-2; TRBD1 agrees at 11 bases. Germline V lookup: CDR1 SGHDT, CDR2 YYEEEE. The CDR3 extends over 16 amino acids. V shed 2 bases, J shed 5 bases, and the junction held 8 bases outside the gene matches. CDR3 sequence reads: CASSFYGQGASYGYTF. The CDR3 DNA sequence: TGTGCCAGCAGCTTTTATGGACAGGGGGCTTCTTATGGCTACACCTTC.

The chain joins TRBV11-2 to TRBJ1-1; TRBD1 aligns across 7 bases. The ends lost 5 bases at V and 4 bases at J; junction bases unmatched: 7. The CDR3 extends over 14 amino acids. Germline CDR1 SGHAT, CDR2 FQNNGV. In DNA form, the CDR3 reads TGTGCCAGCAGCATTCAGGGGGTTGGCACTGAAGCTTTCTTT. This encodes CASSIQGVGTEAFF.

The chain has TRBV18 and TRBJ1-2, with TRBD1 identical over 8 bases. The CDR3 contains 15 residues. The V gene's germline CDR1 is KGHSH and CDR2 LQKENI. J gave up 2 bases and V 3 bases, and 5 bases lay outside the gene matches. In DNA, the CDR3 is TGTGCCAGCTCACCGGGACAGGTGGGGAACTATGGCTACACCTTC. This translates into CASSPGQVGNYGYTF.

The rearrangement uses TRBV10-3 and TRBJ2-1; D unclear. Germline loops: CDR1 ENHRY, CDR2 SYGVKD. There are 11 residues in the CDR3. V was cut by 6 bases and J by 7 bases, with 7 bases left in between. The CDR3 DNA reads as TGTGCCATCAGAACAACGAATGAGCAGTTCTTC. Translation gives CAIRTTNEQFF.

This chain joins TRBV7-6 and TRBJ2-7; D is undetermined. This CDR3 has 14 amino acids. Trimming shortened V by 1 base and J by 0 bases, and 7 bases separated the two germline ends. Germline values: CDR1 SGHVS, CDR2 FNYEAQ. CDR3 in amino acids: CASSLGPGSYEQYF. CDR3 sequence (DNA): TGTGCCAGCAGCTTAGGTCCGGGCTCCTACGAGCAGTACTTC. Looking up the rest from reference TRBV7-6 and TRBJ2-7 gives the full variable domain: GAGVSQSPRYKVTKRGQDVALRCDPISGHVSLYWYRQALGQGPEFLTYFNYEAQQDKSGLPNDRFSAERPEGSISTLTIQRTEQRDSAMYRCASSLGPGSYEQYFGPGTRLTVT.